This TCR beta chain derives from a study of beta chain features in type 1 diabetes. Study-level information: On cell yields, gender and age, patients and healthy donors were similar. The examined sorted cells totaled fewer than 140 million across samples.

Details on this clone: The antigen remains undetermined.

Isolated RNA was reverse transcribed in full, so expressed TCRB transcripts were sequenced. Clones were sequenced by immunoSEQ multiplex PCR, and TCRdb holds only the in-frame ones, with some missing. The profile shows more than 300,000 clones, roughly a tenth of them singletons. Study results and caveats: Cells that show high TCR expression could be over-represented by cDNA sequencing. TCRB CDR3s from Type 1 diabetes patients were moderately but significantly shorter in all four CD4+ subsets.

The germline V gene encodes CDR1 SGHDT and CDR2 YYEEEE. The CDR3 is 14 residues long. Trimming cost V 2 bases and J 9 bases, with 16 bases left between them. Researchers reported sorting CD4+ naive, central memory, regulatory and stem cell-like memory cells via CD45RO/CCR7/CD25/CD127/CD95/CD27. Material: central memory CD4+ T cells from blood. The origin of this receptor is a young man with type 1 diabetes. V is TRBV5-6 and J is TRBJ2-3; D not certain. CDR3 sequence: CASSFNIPAGTQYF. CDR3 coding DNA: TGTGCCAGCAGCTTCAACATACCCGCCGGGACGCAGTATTTT.